This T cell receptor beta chain comes out of a study of CD8+CD57+ T cells in acquired aplastic anemia. Study context: Sorted CD4+ and CD8+ cells yielded DNA averaging around 3.2 ug.

Study-level points and caveats: Comparison of patients with controls identified some 29 shared CD8+ CDR3 sequences.

Only patients with CD8+CD57+ cell expansion on flow cytometry were chosen for sequencing. The enrolled patients all had severe acquired aplastic anemia. Deletions cut 5 bases from V and 5 bases from J, with 9 bases between. CDR1 is SGHVS, CDR2 FNYEAQ, per germline. This CDR3 comprises 13 residues. According to the study, genomic DNA was the template for TCR beta VDJ and CDR3 profiling. MiXCR, applied by TCRdb to the reads, yields one record per CDR3 protein. Seen here are around 160,000 distinct CDR3 sequences, around 50% observed once, and the top ten hold around 2.9%. Concerning this clonotype: What it binds is unknown.

This TCR was recovered from a human donor with aplastic anemia. Material for sequencing was sorted CD4+, CD8+, or CD8+CD57+ T cells (not recorded which) from PBMCs. This sequence joins TRBV7-6 and TRBJ2-2; no clear D gene. The CDR3 sequence is CASSPQSTGELFF. Here the CDR3 DNA reads TGTGCCAGCAGCCCCCAATCGACCGGGGAGCTGTTTTTT. The complete variable domain, with remaining parts taken from reference TRBV7-6 and TRBJ2-2, reads GAGVSQSPRYKVTKRGQDVALRCDPISGHVSLYWYRQALGQGPEFLTYFNYEAQQDKSGLPNDRFSAERPEGSISTLTIQRTEQRDSAMYRCASSPQSTGELFFGEGSRLTVL.